These 7 T cell receptor beta chains were all obtained from the same sample, sequenced in a study of patients and donors after allogeneic stem cell transplantation. TCRdb ran MiXCR on the RT-PCR reads and lists one entry per CDR3 protein. Of about 410,000 distinct CDR3 sequences listed, 16% were seen once; the top ten hold less than 8%. Specimen: blood, either unsorted or a sorted T cell fraction (not recorded which). All receptors come from a human donor who was either an allogeneic HSCT recipient or a stem cell or donor lymphocyte infusion donor (not recorded which). It is not recorded whose cells these are; they may come from a transplant donor.

V is TRBV7-7 and J is TRBJ2-1; D may be TRBD2 (6 bases). Germline V CDR1 and CDR2: SSHAT, FNYEAQ (reference sequence). Trimming stripped 1 base from V and 6 bases from J, with 10 bases between. CDR3 length: 14 amino acids. The CDR3 sequence: CASSLVAGSNEQFF. In DNA form, the CDR3 reads TGTGCCAGCAGCTTAGTCGCGGGATCCAATGAGCAGTTCTTC.

The chain has TRBV9 and TRBJ1-1; no clear D gene. CDR1 is SGDLS and CDR2 is YYNGEE in the germline V gene. The CDR3 spans 14 residues. V was cut by 0 bases and J by 1 base, with 7 bases left in between. For the CDR3, the DNA is TGTGCCAGCAGCGTAGTATCGGGGAACACTGAAGCTTTCTTT. The encoded protein is CASSVVSGNTEAFF.

This clonotype was seen at least ten times. The CDR3 sequence: CASSVSVADEQFF. The CDR3 region has the DNA TGTGCCAGCAGTGTTTCCGTTGCAGATGAGCAGTTCTTC. The V gene is TRBV2, the J gene TRBJ2-1, with unresolved D. Per the germline V gene, CDR1 is SNHLY and CDR2 is FYNNEI. The CDR3 covers 13 residues. The ends were cut back, 4 bases at V and 8 bases at J, with 12 bases in the middle. Using reference TRBV2 and TRBJ2-1 for the parts outside the CDR3, the full variable domain is EPEVTQTPSHQVTQMGQEVILRCVPISNHLYFYWYRQILGQKVEFLVSFYNNEISEKSEIFDDQFSVERPDGSNFTLKIRSTKLEDSAMYFCASSVSVADEQFFGPGTRLTVL.

The chain is built from TRBV7-9 and TRBJ2-3; D ambiguous. Trimming removed 5 bases at V and 4 bases at J, with 13 bases between. CDR1 is SEHNR and CDR2 is FQNEAQ in the germline V gene (reference sequence). The CDR3 spans 14 residues. The chain's CDR3 is CASSVPPFADTQYF. The CDR3, as DNA: TGTGCCAGCAGCGTCCCCCCCTTTGCAGATACGCAGTATTTT.

The rearrangement links TRBV13 to TRBJ2-7; weak D call: TRBD2 (5 bases). This CDR3 contains 15 residues. Deletions cut 5 bases from V and 5 bases from J, with 19 bases between. Germline values: CDR1 PRHDT, CDR2 FYEKMQ (reference sequence). CDR3 protein: CASSAYRRGRNEQYF. CDR3 DNA sequence: TGTGCCAGCAGCGCGTACCGACGGGGTCGGAACGAGCAGTACTTC.

This clonotype was recorded at least ten times. The chain uses TRBV6-2 or TRBV6-3 and TRBJ2-1, with D unclear. The CDR3 runs 12 residues. Trimming cost V 5 bases and J 9 bases, with 11 bases left between them. The germline V gene encodes CDR1 MNHEY and CDR2 SVGEGT. The CDR3 DNA reads as TGTGCCAGCAGTCCTACATTCACTGAGCAGTTCTTC. Amino acids: CASSPTFTEQFF.

The rearrangement uses TRBV6-2 or TRBV6-3 and TRBJ2-3; no clear D. The CDR3 consists of 12 residues. Germline CDR1 MNHEY, CDR2 SVGEGT. V was shortened by 0 bases and J by 6 bases, with 4 bases between the two germline ends. The CDR3 sequence: CASSYSLDTQYF. The CDR3 DNA follows: TGTGCCAGCAGTTACTCCCTCGATACGCAGTATTTT.